This T cell receptor beta chain was observed in a study of T cells in Graves' hyperthyroidism and ophthalmopathy. Amplification yielded TCR beta CDR3 regions, with RNA transcripts as the source. With the HTBI primer set, the TCR CDR3 went through a first round of RT-PCR. MiXCR was run by TCRdb on the multiplex PCR reads, yielding one entry per CDR3 protein. Of roughly 840,000 distinct CDR3 sequences detected, roughly 37% appear once; the ten largest clones hold 7.5% to 9.5%. The V and J ends lost 3 bases and 8 bases respectively, with 22 bases between them. The CDR3 has 16 residues. PBMCs were obtained from 10 ml fresh peripheral blood.

Sequencing was done on a sample of blood. The chain joins TRBV12-3 or TRBV12-4 to TRBJ1-2; D unclear. The source is a young man with Graves' hyperthyroidism. The CDR3 is CASSFNPGGLLGGYTF. CDR3 sequence (DNA): TGTGCCAGCAGTTTTAACCCAGGCGGGCTCCTCGGAGGCTACACCTTC.